These T cell receptor beta chains were read from a single sample in a study of T cell repertoires in cytomegalovirus infection. Each CDR3 protein gets one entry after TCRdb re-called the reads with MiXCR. The table includes 150,000 to 200,000 distinct CDR3 sequences, 28% detected once. The sample taken for sequencing was PBMCs. These TCRs come from a human donor in good health (CMV status not recorded). Some clones in this sample may be carry-over from other donors' samples. The CDR3 runs from the conserved cysteine through the conserved F or W. The D gene is left open where the match is weak.

v_call	d_call	j_call	cdr3_aa
TRBV2	TRBD2	TRBJ2-1	CASSENSLAANNEQFF
TRBV6-6	TRBD1	TRBJ1-2	CASSQEQGAWKLGYGYTF
TRBV5-1	TRBD1	TRBJ2-1	CVSGDRVKNEQFF
TRBV11-3	NA	TRBJ1-5	CASSLVGEPQHF
TRBV29-1	NA	TRBJ2-1	CSVEDAGRSSYNEQFF
TRBV20-1	NA	TRBJ2-7	CSARIGGSSYEQYF
TRBV4-1	NA	TRBJ1-3	CASSQDPTSGNTIYF
TRBV28	NA	TRBJ2-5	CASSSPSQETQYF
TRBV6-5	NA	TRBJ1-2	CASSTRQDYGYTF
TRBV5-6	TRBD1	TRBJ1-1	CASRPGQRVTEAFF
TRBV7-2	NA	TRBJ2-5	CASSWRTWYQETQYF
TRBV7-9	NA	TRBJ1-2	CASSLTETYNYGYTF
TRBV5-6	TRBD1	TRBJ1-2	CASSFVDREDGYTF
TRBV7-3	NA	TRBJ2-7	CASSPGHGTYEQYF
TRBV15	TRBD1	TRBJ1-1	CATSRGDRATEAFF
TRBV28	NA	TRBJ2-3	CASSLSSRGYTDTQYF
TRBV2	NA	TRBJ2-5	CASSVQSPPYF
TRBV2	NA	TRBJ2-3	CASSVIDTQYF
TRBV7-2	TRBD1	TRBJ2-5	CASSPQGSSRETQYF
TRBV6-5	NA	TRBJ1-3	CASSYSRPDSGNTIYF
TRBV12-3/TRBV12-4	TRBD1	TRBJ1-6	CASSDVPGQGKPLHF
TRBV23-1	NA	TRBJ2-7	CASSQLWGAPYEQYF
TRBV7-3	NA	TRBJ2-4	CASSLKASPKNIQYF
TRBV7-2	NA	TRBJ1-5	CASSRTGGAYQPQHF
TRBV7-2	NA	TRBJ2-1	CASSVRLRSYNEQFF
TRBV28	NA	TRBJ1-5	CASSPRQGHRVSSNQPQHF
TRBV7-9	NA	TRBJ2-7	CASSLGGYNEQYF
TRBV7-2	TRBD1	TRBJ1-5	CASSLVGQGGQPQHF
TRBV7-3	NA	TRBJ2-1	CASSLVPSANEQFF
TRBV7-2	TRBD1	TRBJ1-1	CASRPTGPQGEAFF
TRBV7-2	TRBD2	TRBJ2-1	CASSLEGGRRLAEQFF
TRBV29-1	NA	TRBJ1-5	CSAVGTIGQPQHF
TRBV6-1	NA	TRBJ2-7	CASSGVSYEQYF
TRBV6-2/TRBV6-3	TRBD2	TRBJ2-5	CASSYPETSGQETQYF
TRBV7-2	NA	TRBJ2-7	CASSLGGDRAQQYF
TRBV7-9	NA	TRBJ2-1	CARSSGHTSSYNEQFF
TRBV7-8	NA	TRBJ2-4	CASSLAAKGEGKNIQYF
TRBV7-6	TRBD1	TRBJ1-3	CASSRTGGSGNTIHF
TRBV5-8	NA	TRBJ2-1	CASSLVLYNEQFF
TRBV19	NA	TRBJ2-2	CASSRWTANTGELFF
TRBV27	NA	TRBJ2-1	CASSLGMQGRNEQFF
TRBV12-3/TRBV12-4	NA	TRBJ2-5	CASSLGSEETQYF
TRBV20-1	TRBD2	TRBJ2-5	CSARDHSGGFQETQYF
TRBV19	NA	TRBJ2-2	CASSIDRGRGTGELFF
TRBV20-1	TRBD1	TRBJ1-1	CSARITGGAREAFF
TRBV7-3	TRBD2	TRBJ2-2	CASRGLAGKNTGELFF
TRBV15	NA	TRBJ1-3	CATSRAGKATIYF
TRBV20-1	TRBD2	TRBJ2-1	CSAASGGDEQFF
TRBV19	NA	TRBJ1-2	CASSVRGRSGYTF
TRBV7-8	TRBD1	TRBJ1-3	CASSFNTGGARGNTIYF
TRBV7-6	TRBD2	TRBJ2-7	CASSLQPSGGSYEQYF
TRBV28	NA	TRBJ1-1	CASSFQGPEAFF
TRBV14	NA	TRBJ2-6	CASSHRRSGANVLTF
TRBV7-2	TRBD1	TRBJ1-1	CASSSSGTGDTEAFF
TRBV7-6	NA	TRBJ2-7	CASSLSPTGKRSYEQYF
TRBV10-3	TRBD1	TRBJ2-7	CAIRAGQGGHEQYF
TRBV7-6	NA	TRBJ1-2	CASSSSGIANYGYTF
TRBV5-6	NA	TRBJ2-5	CASSPEGLGETQYF
TRBV20-1	NA	TRBJ1-4	CSAIRTASNEKLFF